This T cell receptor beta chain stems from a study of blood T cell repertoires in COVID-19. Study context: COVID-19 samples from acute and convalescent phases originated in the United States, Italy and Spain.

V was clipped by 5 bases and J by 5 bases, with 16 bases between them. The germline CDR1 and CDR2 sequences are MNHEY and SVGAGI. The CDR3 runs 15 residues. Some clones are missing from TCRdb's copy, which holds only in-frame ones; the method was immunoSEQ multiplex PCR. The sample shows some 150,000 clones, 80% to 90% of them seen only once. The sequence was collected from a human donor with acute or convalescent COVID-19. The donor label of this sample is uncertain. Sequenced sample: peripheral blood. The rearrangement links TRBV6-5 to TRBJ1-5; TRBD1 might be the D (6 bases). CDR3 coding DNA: TGTGCCAGCAGTCTGAGGGGGGGGCAAGATCAGCCCCAGCATTTT. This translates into CASSLRGGQDQPQHF.